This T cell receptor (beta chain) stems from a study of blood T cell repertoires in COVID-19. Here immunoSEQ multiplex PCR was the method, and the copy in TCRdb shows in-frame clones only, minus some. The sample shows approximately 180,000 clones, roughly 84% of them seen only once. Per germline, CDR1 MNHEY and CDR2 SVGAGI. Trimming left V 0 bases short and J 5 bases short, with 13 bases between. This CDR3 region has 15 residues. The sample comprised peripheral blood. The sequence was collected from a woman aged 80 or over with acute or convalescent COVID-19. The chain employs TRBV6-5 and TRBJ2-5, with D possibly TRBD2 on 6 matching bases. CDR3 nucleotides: TGTGCCAGCAGTTACTCGAGGGACTCTCTGGAGACCCAGTACTTC. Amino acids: CASSYSRDSLETQYF.